Below are 16 T cell receptor beta chains sequenced from a single sample in a study of Graves' ophthalmopathy and Graves' hyperthyroidism. Amplification targeted the TCR beta CDR3 regions, with RNA transcripts as the source material. The authors performed first-round RT-PCR with HTBI primers and then a second-round multiplex PCR. One entry per CDR3 protein results from TCRdb running MiXCR on the multiplex PCR reads. Here the sample spans about 1.2 million distinct CDR3 sequences, less than 45% being singletons. The sequencing sample was made of peripheral blood or thyroid tissue (not recorded which). Every receptor here comes from an adult man with Graves' hyperthyroidism.

The chain employs TRBV9 and TRBJ1-5, with D possibly TRBD1 on 5 matching bases. V was trimmed by 5 bases and J by 2 bases, leaving 17 bases between them. CDR3 length equals 16 residues. Germline V gives CDR1 SGDLS, CDR2 YYNGEE. CDR3: CASSSRGPSGNQPQHF. CDR3 nucleotide sequence: TGTGCCAGCAGTTCTAGGGGACCTTCGGGCAATCAGCCCCAGCATTTT.

V is TRBV10-2 and J is TRBJ1-2, with D possibly matching TRBD1 (6 bases). This CDR3 comprises 15 residues. V shed 2 bases and J shed 4 bases, with 14 bases lying between them. In germline, CDR1 is WSHSY, CDR2 SAAADI. CDR3 DNA sequence: TGCGCCAGCAGTGAGCCGGACAGTGAATCCTATGGCTACACCTTC. This codes for CASSEPDSESYGYTF.

This clonotype was counted between two and nine times. CDR3 in amino acids: CASSLFGGGGSETQYF. The CDR3 DNA reads TGTGCCAGCAGCTTATTCGGCGGGGGGGGGTCTGAGACCCAGTACTTC. The V gene is TRBV7-3, the J gene TRBJ2-5, with 9 bases that match TRBD2. The ends lost 2 bases at V and 5 bases at J; junction bases unmatched: 9. The CDR3 spans 16 residues. CDR1 is SGHTA and CDR2 is FQGTGA in the germline V gene.

The sample holds many counts of this clonotype. This chain joins TRBV12-3 or TRBV12-4 and TRBJ1-5; 7 bases are a match to TRBD1. J lost 7 bases, V lost 6 bases, and 3 bases had no gene match. The CDR3 contains 12 residues. The CDR3 DNA sequence: TGTGCCAGCAGCACGGACAGGCAGCCCCAGCATTTT. This translates into CASSTDRQPQHF.

The chain couples TRBV6-5 to TRBJ2-7; 8 bases are shared with TRBD2. V shed 0 bases and J 3 bases; nucleotides not matched to a gene: 4. The CDR3 contains 15 residues. Germline values: CDR1 MNHEY, CDR2 SVGAGI. CDR3 region: CASSYSWRGVYEQYF. The CDR3 coding sequence is TGTGCCAGCAGTTACTCGTGGCGGGGGGTCTACGAGCAGTACTTC.

This clonotype was seen at least ten times. The chain carries TRBV11-2 and TRBJ2-7; D assignment may be TRBD1 or TRBD2 (5 bases each). Trimming removed 5 bases from V and 6 bases from J, with 20 bases in between. The CDR3 is 15 residues long. The germline V gene encodes CDR1 SGHAT and CDR2 FQNNGV. The CDR3 here is CASSNRDVFRVEQYF. The CDR3 DNA reads TGTGCCAGCAGCAACCGGGACGTCTTCCGAGTCGAGCAGTACTTC.

This clonotype was observed many times. The rearrangement uses TRBV15 and TRBJ1-1, with TRBD1 matching 9 bases. CDR3 length equals 17 residues. V lost 0 bases and J lost 5; bases outside the gene matches: 10. The germline CDR1 and CDR2 sequences are LNHNV and YYDKDF (reference sequence). The CDR3 spells CATSRDRGTGRTTEAFF. DNA of the CDR3: TGTGCCACCAGCAGAGATCGGGGGACAGGGCGTACGACTGAAGCTTTCTTT. Using reference TRBV15 and TRBJ1-1 for the parts outside the CDR3, the full variable domain is DAMVIQNPRYQVTQFGKPVTLSCSQTLNHNVMYWYQQKSSQAPKLLFHYYDKDFNNEADTPDNFQSRRPNTSFCFLDIRSPGLGDTAMYLCATSRDRGTGRTTEAFFGQGTRLTVV.

The V gene is TRBV18, the J gene TRBJ1-6; D is unclear. Trimming took off 6 bases at V and 8 bases at J, with 11 bases between the two ends. The CDR3 length is 13 residues. Germline CDR1 and CDR2: KGHSH and LQKENI. The CDR3: CASSPDQDSPLHF. The CDR3 DNA is TGTGCCAGCTCTCCGGACCAGGATTCACCCCTCCACTTT.

The V and J genes are TRBV14 and TRBJ2-1; D gene ambiguous. V shed 2 bases and J shed 7 bases, with 9 bases lying between them. This CDR3 is built from 13 residues. Per germline, CDR1 SGHDN and CDR2 FVKESK. The CDR3 DNA follows: TGTGCCAGCAGCCAAAGATGGGAAAATGAGCAGTTCTTC. Protein sequence: CASSQRWENEQFF.

This clonotype was picked up one time. V gene TRBV10-3 combines with J gene TRBJ2-7; D might be TRBD2 (6 bases). This CDR3 region has 13 residues. CDR1 and CDR2 from the germline V gene are ENHRY and SYGVKD. V shed 9 bases and J shed 0 bases, with 12 bases lying between them. CDR3 coding DNA: TGTGCCATAAGCGGGCCAAGCTCCTACGAGCAGTACTTC. It yields the protein CAISGPSSYEQYF.

The chain joins TRBV7-2 to TRBJ1-1; the D is unclear. Germline CDR1 is SGHTA and CDR2 is FQGNSA. The CDR3 runs 14 residues. Deletions cut 6 bases from V and 1 base from J, with 12 bases between. The CDR3 protein is CASRLGNWNTEAFF. The CDR3 bases are TGTGCCAGCAGGCTCGGGAACTGGAACACTGAAGCTTTCTTT.

This clonotype showed up just a few times. This sequence joins TRBV10-3 and TRBJ1-5; 7 bases agree with TRBD1. Trimming took 10 bases from V and 4 from J; bases not matched to a gene: 13. The germline CDR1 and CDR2 sequences are ENHRY and SYGVKD. The CDR3 has 15 residues. The CDR3 loop is CATRDRPAGNQPQHF. The DNA of the CDR3 is TGTGCCACCAGGGACAGACCCGCAGGGAATCAGCCCCAGCATTTT.

The V and J genes are TRBV9 and TRBJ1-4, with D hard to call. The CDR3 has 12 amino acids. Trimming stripped 3 bases from V and 2 bases from J, with 2 bases between. Germline V gene data show CDR1 as SGDLS and CDR2 as YYNGEE. The CDR3 loop is CASSGTNEKLFF. The CDR3 DNA reads as TGTGCCAGCAGCGGGACTAATGAAAAACTGTTTTTT. The complete variable domain, with remaining parts taken from reference TRBV9 and TRBJ1-4, reads DSGVTQTPKHLITATGQRVTLRCSPRSGDLSVYWYQQSLDQGLQFLIQYYNGEERAKGNILERFSAQQFPDLHSELNLSSLELGDSALYFCASSGTNEKLFFGSGTQLSVL.

This clonotype was detected ten times or more. The CDR3 here is CSAHGQSSYEQYF. For the CDR3, the DNA is TGCAGTGCCCATGGTCAGAGCTCCTACGAGCAGTACTTC. V usage is TRBV20-1 and J usage is TRBJ2-7; the D is unclear. V gave up 6 bases and J gave up 0 bases, with 12 bases separating them. The CDR3 contains 13 residues. Germline V CDR1 and CDR2: DFQATT, SNEGSKA (reference sequence).

CDR3 sequence: CASSFPEETQYF. CDR3 bases: TGTGCCAGCAGTTTCCCGGAAGAGACCCAGTACTTC. J is TRBJ2-5 and V is TRBV13; D gene unclear. The CDR3 loop spans 12 amino acids. Germline values: CDR1 PRHDT, CDR2 FYEKMQ (reference sequence). Trimming pared 6 bases from V and 3 bases from J, leaving 8 bases between.

There are a few counts of this clonotype. The chain carries TRBV30 and TRBJ2-7; 8 bases fit TRBD1. CDR1 is GTSNPN and CDR2 is SVGIG in the germline V gene (reference sequence). The CDR3 runs to 11 residues. J was trimmed by 6 bases and V by 7 bases; bases with no gene match: 5. This chain's CDR3 is CALDRGAEQYF. The CDR3 DNA follows: TGTGCCTTAGACAGGGGAGCCGAGCAGTACTTC.